One T cell receptor (beta chain) is described in this entry. Germline-derived CDR1 and CDR2 are KGHSH and LQKENI. This CDR3 spans 15 amino acids. TCRdb re-called the 5' RACE reads and gives one entry per CDR3 protein, without DNA. There are a few hundred thousand distinct CDR3 sequences in the sample, with around 5% held by the top ten. The data derive from a study of T cells expressing NK-cell markers. This clonotype originated in a man aged 18-75 years in good health. Sequencing was performed on blood T cells: a sorted CD56 or NKG2C T cell subset, CD4+ or CD8+ T cells, or bulk PBMC T cells (not recorded which). The chain employs TRBV18 and TRBJ2-1; TCRdb's D call of TRBD1 is untestable without DNA. CDR3 sequence reads: CASSPGRSSYNEQFF.